This T cell receptor (beta chain) was recorded in a study of blood T cell repertoires in COVID-19. Study overall: T cells, B-cell-depleted T cells, or PBMCs provided the cDNA or gDNA that served as material.

Source study methods: Amplification of reference gene primers was used by the study to estimate nucleated cell counts. Clones were sequenced by immunoSEQ multiplex PCR, and TCRdb holds only the in-frame ones, with some missing. The DNA gave D and trimming, while V, J and clone size come from that table. This table has some 220,000 clones, over 75% appearing once. This CDR3 has 20 residues. CDR1 is ENHRY, CDR2 SYGVKD, per germline. V gave up 4 bases and J gave up 4 bases; unmatched junction bases: 21. The sample was peripheral blood. The sequence was collected from a human donor in a cohort sampled during active COVID-19. The chain carries TRBV10-3 and TRBJ2-2, with 7 bases lining up with TRBD2. The DNA of the CDR3 is TGTGCCATCAGTGCCCTCTGGGGCGGGGGACGGCTCGGGGCCACCGGGGAGCTGTTTTTT. It specifies CAISALWGGGRLGATGELFF.